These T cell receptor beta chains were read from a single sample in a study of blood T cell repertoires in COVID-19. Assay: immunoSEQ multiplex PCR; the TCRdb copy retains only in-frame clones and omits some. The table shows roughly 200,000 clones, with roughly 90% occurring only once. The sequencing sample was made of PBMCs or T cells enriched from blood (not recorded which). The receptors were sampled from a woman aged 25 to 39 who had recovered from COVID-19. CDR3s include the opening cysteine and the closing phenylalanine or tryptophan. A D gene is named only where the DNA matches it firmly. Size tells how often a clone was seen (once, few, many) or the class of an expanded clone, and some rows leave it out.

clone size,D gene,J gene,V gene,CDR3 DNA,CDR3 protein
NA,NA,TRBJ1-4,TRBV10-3,TGTGCCATCAGTGAGTCCGAGTCCGAGCCTAATGAAAAACTGTTTTTT,CAISESESEPNEKLFF
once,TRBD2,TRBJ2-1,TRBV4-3,TGCGCCAGCAGCCAAGAAACTAGCGGGGGCCACAATGAGCAGTTCTTC,CASSQETSGGHNEQFF
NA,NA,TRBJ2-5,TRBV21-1,TGTGCCAGCAGCAAAGCGCGGGGCGGGGGAGGAGAAGAGACCCAGTACTTC,CASSKARGGGGEETQYF
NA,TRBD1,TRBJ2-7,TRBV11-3,TGTGCCAGCAGCCTCAACGGGGACAGTCTCTACGAGCAGTACTTC,CASSLNGDSLYEQYF
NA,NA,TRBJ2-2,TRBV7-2,TGTGCCAGCAACTCAGGGGTCGGGGACACCGGGGAGCTGTTTTTT,CASNSGVGDTGELFF
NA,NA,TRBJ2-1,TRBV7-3,TGTGCCAGCAGCGAACAGGGATACAATGAGCAGTTCTTC,CASSEQGYNEQFF
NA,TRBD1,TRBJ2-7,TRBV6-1,TGTGCCAGCAGTGAAGCGCGGACAGGGGACACCTACGAGCAGTACTTC,CASSEARTGDTYEQYF
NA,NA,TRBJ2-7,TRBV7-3,TGTGCCAGCAGCTTAACGTCTAGAGTTGCCGAGCAGTACTTC,CASSLTSRVAEQYF
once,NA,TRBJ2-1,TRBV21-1,TGTGCCAGCAGCAAAGATAGGGCGGGAGACCGATACAATGAGCAGTTCTTC,CASSKDRAGDRYNEQFF
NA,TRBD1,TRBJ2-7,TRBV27,TGTGCCAGCAGTTTGGGACAGTACTACGAGCAGTACTTC,CASSLGQYYEQYF
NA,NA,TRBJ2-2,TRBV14,TGTGCCAGCAGCCACCCCCCCGGGAGTTATTACACCGGGGAGCTGTTTTTT,CASSHPPGSYYTGELFF
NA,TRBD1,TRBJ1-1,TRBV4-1,TGCGCCAGCAGCCTGGTCCCTGACAGGGGAGACACTGAAGCTTTCTTT,CASSLVPDRGDTEAFF
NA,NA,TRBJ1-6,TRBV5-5,TGTGCCAGCAGCTTGATGGGGAGCTCCTATAATTCACCCCTCCACTTT,CASSLMGSSYNSPLHF
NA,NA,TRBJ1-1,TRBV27,TGTGCCAGCAGTTCCCGTTTAATGGGGCAAGCTTTCTTT,CASSSRLMGQAFF
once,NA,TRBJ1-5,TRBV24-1,TGTGCCACCAGTGACCCAGACCGGGCAGGGCAGCCCCAGCATTTT,CATSDPDRAGQPQHF
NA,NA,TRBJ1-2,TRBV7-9,TGTGCCAGCAACCCGAGGGGAGGGGACGGGAGTGGCTACACCTTC,CASNPRGGDGSGYTF
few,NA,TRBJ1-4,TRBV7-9,TGTGCCAGCAGCTTACCAGGGGTAGGGGAAAAACTGTTTTTT,CASSLPGVGEKLFF
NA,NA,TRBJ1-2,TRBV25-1,TGTGCCAGCAGAGCTACAGGGATCTATGGCTACACCTTC,CASRATGIYGYTF
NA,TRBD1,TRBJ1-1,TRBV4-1,TGCGCCAGCAGCCCACTGACAGGGGTGAACACTGAAGCTTTCTTT,CASSPLTGVNTEAFF
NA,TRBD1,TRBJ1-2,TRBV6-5,TGTGCCAGCAGTTACTCGACAGGGGTTGGCTACACCTTC,CASSYSTGVGYTF
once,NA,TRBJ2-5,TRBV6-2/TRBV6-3,TGTGCCAGCAGTCAGACTGACGCCCAGTACTTC,CASSQTDAQYF
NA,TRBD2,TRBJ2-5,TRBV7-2,TGTGCCAGCAGCATAAGACTAGCGGTAGAGACCCAGTACTTC,CASSIRLAVETQYF
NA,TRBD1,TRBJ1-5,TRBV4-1,TGCGCCAGCAGCCAAGAGAGCAGGGGGCCCGGACAGCCCCAGCATTTT,CASSQESRGPGQPQHF
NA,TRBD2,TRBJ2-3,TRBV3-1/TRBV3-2,TGTGCCAGCAGCCAAGTGAGACTAGCGGGGAGCACAGATACGCAGTATTTT,CASSQVRLAGSTDTQYF
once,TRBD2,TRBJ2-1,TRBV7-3,TGTGCCAGCAGCTGGCTAGCGGGGGGCAATGAGCAGTTCTTC,CASSWLAGGNEQFF
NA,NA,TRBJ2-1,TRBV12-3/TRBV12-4,TGTGCCAGCAGTTCAGGGGTTGAGCAGTTCTTC,CASSSGVEQFF
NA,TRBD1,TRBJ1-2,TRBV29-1,TGCAGCGTCGCAGGGACAGGGGATGGCTACACCTTC,CSVAGTGDGYTF
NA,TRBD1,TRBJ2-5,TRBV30,TGTGCCTGGTCCGGGCCGTTAGTAGGGGGCCGGACCCAGTACTTC,CAWSGPLVGGRTQYF
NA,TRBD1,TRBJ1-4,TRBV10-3,TGTGCCATCAGTGATGGGAGACAGGGGGATGAAAAACTGTTTTTT,CAISDGRQGDEKLFF
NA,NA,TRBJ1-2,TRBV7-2,TGTGCCAGCAGCGCTGGGACTGAGAACTATGGCTACACCTTC,CASSAGTENYGYTF
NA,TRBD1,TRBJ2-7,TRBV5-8,TGTGCCAGCAGCCTCACGAGACAGGGCTCCTACGAGCAGTACTTC,CASSLTRQGSYEQYF
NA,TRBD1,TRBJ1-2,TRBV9,TGTGCCAGCGGCGGACAGGACTATGGCTACACCTTC,CASGGQDYGYTF
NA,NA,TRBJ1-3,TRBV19,TGTGCCAGTAGTCAAGAATACAGGGATCGGGACACCATATATTTT,CASSQEYRDRDTIYF
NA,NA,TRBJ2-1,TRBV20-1,TGCAGTGCCGGCAGGAATGAGCAGTTCTTC,CSAGRNEQFF
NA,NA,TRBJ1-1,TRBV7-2,TGTGCCAGCAGCTTACAACCCCCGGGACACACGAACACTGAAGCTTTCTTT,CASSLQPPGHTNTEAFF
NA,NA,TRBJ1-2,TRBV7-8,TGTGCCAGCAGCTCTCCGACGGAGAACTATGGCTACACCTTC,CASSSPTENYGYTF
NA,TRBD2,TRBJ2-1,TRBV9,TGTGCCAGCAGCCAAGGGTGGGTGGAACTAGCGGGCTTGAATGAGCAGTTCTTC,CASSQGWVELAGLNEQFF
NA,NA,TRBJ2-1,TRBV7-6,TGTGCCAGCAGCTTAGATTTGGGCCAACCAGAACTGTTCTTC,CASSLDLGQPELFF
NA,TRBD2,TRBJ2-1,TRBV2,TGTGCCAGAGTGGCTAGCGGGACCCATGAGCAGTTCTTC,CARVASGTHEQFF
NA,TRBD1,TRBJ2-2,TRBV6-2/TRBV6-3,TGTGCCAGCAGTCTAGACAGGGGTTCATGGACCGGGGAGCTGTTTTTT,CASSLDRGSWTGELFF
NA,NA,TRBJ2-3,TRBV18,TGTGCCAGCTCACCACCTTTAGGCACAGATACGCAGTATTTT,CASSPPLGTDTQYF
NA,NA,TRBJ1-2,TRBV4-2,TGTGCCAGCAGCGAAAACAGGGCGAACTATGGCTACACCTTC,CASSENRANYGYTF
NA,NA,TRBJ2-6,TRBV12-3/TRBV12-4,TGTGCCAGCAGACTTTCTGGGGCCAACGTCCTGACTTTC,CASRLSGANVLTF
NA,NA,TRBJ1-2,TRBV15,TGTGCCACCAGCAGAGAATCGCAGGGCGTGAGTCGCTACACCTTC,CATSRESQGVSRYTF